A selection of T cell receptor beta chains follows, all from one sample in a study of vaccination and CD4 T cells after COVID-19. The antigens these receptors bind are not known. MiXCR was run by TCRdb on the PCR reads, yielding one entry per CDR3 protein. The data show 13,000 to 15,000 distinct CDR3 sequences, approximately 30% seen once. The material sequenced was cultured CD4+ T cells from blood. Every receptor here comes from a human donor with COVID-19. CDR3s leave out the opening cysteine and the closing phenylalanine or tryptophan.

j_gene | v_gene | CDR3aa
TRBJ2-3 | TRBV6-5 | ASSSQFRVQTDTQY
TRBJ2-5 | TRBV6-1 | ASNSGGPPETQY
TRBJ1-1 | TRBV19 | ASSSGTEKNTEAF
TRBJ1-1 | TRBV28 | ASSFASRQGPTEAF
TRBJ1-6 | TRBV20-1 | SALPPRTGGDSPLH
TRBJ1-5 | TRBV2 | ASSARNQPQH
TRBJ1-4 | TRBV25-1 | ASSGIGVNEKLF
TRBJ1-4 | TRBV20-1 | SARDFLGGSANEKLF
TRBJ1-1 | TRBV27 | ASRLPGNTEAF
TRBJ1-4 | TRBV15 | ATSRHTTNEKLF
TRBJ1-1 | TRBV28 | ASSPGTLTAGGPSAEAF
TRBJ2-5 | TRBV19 | ASRLAGALTEGTQY
TRBJ1-6 | TRBV20-1 | SAQSGGVYNSPLH
TRBJ1-1 | TRBV6-1 | ASNPGAGFGEAF
TRBJ1-5 | TRBV6-5 | ASSYIGGQPQH
TRBJ1-6 | TRBV11-2 | ASSWTGSISYNSPLH
TRBJ2-3 | TRBV19 | ASSTVPMGGLAGADTQY
TRBJ1-4 | TRBV4-2 | ASNPITGTSHEKLF
TRBJ2-5 | TRBV2 | ASNRGTVRVQETQY
TRBJ1-1 | TRBV7-9 | ASSDGRTCD
TRBJ2-5 | TRBV5-4 | ASSPRVSQETQY
TRBJ2-1 | TRBV20-1 | SARASEQF